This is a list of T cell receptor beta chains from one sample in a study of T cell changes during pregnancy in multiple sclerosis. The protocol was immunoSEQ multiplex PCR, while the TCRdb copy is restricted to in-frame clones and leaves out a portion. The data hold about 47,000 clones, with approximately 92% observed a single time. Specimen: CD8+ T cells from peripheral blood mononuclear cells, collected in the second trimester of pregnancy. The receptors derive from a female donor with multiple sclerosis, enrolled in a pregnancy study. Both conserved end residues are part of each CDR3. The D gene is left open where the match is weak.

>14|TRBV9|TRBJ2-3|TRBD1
CASSVTGGPDTQYF
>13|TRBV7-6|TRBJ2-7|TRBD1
CASSSRTGREQYF
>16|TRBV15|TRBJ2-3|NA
CATSSSLGGGTDTQYF
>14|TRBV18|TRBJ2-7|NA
CASSPDELHYEQYF
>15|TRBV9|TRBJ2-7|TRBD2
CASSVEASGSYEQYF
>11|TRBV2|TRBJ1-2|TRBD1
CASSQGGGYTF
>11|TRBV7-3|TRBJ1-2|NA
CASSSLPKHTF
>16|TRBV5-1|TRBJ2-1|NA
CASGPAQGRLGNEQFF
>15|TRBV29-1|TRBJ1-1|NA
CSVEVSRGSNTEAFF
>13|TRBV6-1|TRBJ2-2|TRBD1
CASPTGGTGELFF
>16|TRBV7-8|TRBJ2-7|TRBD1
CASSLGGTGSSYEQYF
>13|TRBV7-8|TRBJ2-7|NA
CASSLAPRYEQYF
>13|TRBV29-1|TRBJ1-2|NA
CSVPREGSYGYTF
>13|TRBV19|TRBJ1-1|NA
CASSSLRAYEAFF
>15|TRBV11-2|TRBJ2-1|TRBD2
CASSSTSGGADEQFF
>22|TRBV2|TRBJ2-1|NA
CASSEALQGSLLHGSENNEQFF
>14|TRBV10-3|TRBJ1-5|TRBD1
CAIQEGGPNQPQHF
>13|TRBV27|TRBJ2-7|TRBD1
CASSTGDSYEQYF
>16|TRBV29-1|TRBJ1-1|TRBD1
CSVEDPDRPLNTEAFF
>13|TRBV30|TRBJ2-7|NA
CAWSVSGTGEQYF
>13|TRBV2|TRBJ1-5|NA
CASKDTDNQPQHF
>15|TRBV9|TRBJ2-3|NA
CASSDPGITTDTQYF
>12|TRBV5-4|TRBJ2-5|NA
CASTDSQETQYF
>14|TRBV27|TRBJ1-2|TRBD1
CASDRGQGAKGYTF
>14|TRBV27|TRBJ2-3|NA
CASRMLASTDTQYF